This T cell receptor (beta chain) stems from a study of cytomegalovirus exposure and HLA in healthy donors. Study findings and constraints: A later look showed TCR association rates differing by HLA locus, highest for DRB1 and lowest for HLA-C. Based on reports, TCR beta sequences accurately predicted HLA-A and HLA-B alleles for most subjects. Reportedly, a later analysis found an Asian-associated ancestry cluster had fewer N-insertions than the approximately 670-donor mean.

This PCR relied on a set of 60 Vbeta primers and 13 Jbeta primers. The data were produced by immunoSEQ multiplex PCR, yet TCRdb's version contains in-frame clones alone and is incomplete. The data contain some 120,000 clones, around 83% of them seen just once; the ten biggest clones take up 22%. About this clone: As yet, its antigen is unknown.

Despite likely unrecorded immune exposures, the donors were nominally healthy at the time of sampling. The CDR3 sequence is 15 residues long. Per the germline V gene, CDR1 is PRHDT and CDR2 is FYEKMQ (reference sequence). V dropped 7 bases and J dropped 2; count of bases not matched to a gene: 10. This TCR derives from a man aged 25 to 45 in good health and CMV-seropositive. The specimen sequenced was PBMCs. The gene calls are TRBV13 and TRBJ2-7, with 8 bases that match TRBD1. In DNA, the CDR3 is TGTGCCAGCAACTTCAGGGGGCTACTCACCTACGAGCAGTACTTC. This gives the protein CASNFRGLLTYEQYF.